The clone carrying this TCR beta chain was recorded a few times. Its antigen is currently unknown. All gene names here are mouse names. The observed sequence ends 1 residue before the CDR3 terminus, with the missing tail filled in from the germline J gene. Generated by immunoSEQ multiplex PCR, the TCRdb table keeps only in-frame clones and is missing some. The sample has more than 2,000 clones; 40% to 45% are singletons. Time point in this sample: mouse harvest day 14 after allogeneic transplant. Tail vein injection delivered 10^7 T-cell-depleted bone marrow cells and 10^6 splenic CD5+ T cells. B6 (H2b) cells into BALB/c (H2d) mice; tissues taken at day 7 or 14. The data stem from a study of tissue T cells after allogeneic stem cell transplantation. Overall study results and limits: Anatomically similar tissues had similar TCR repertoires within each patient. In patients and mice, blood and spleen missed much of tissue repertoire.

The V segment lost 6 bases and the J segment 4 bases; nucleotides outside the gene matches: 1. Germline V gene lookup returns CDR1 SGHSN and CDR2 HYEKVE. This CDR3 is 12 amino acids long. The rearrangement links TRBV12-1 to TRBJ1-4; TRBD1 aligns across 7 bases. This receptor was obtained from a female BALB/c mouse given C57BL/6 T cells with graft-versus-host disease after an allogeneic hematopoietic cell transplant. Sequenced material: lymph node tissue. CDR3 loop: CASRDSNERLFF. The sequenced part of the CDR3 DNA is TGTGCCAGCCGGGACAGCAACGAAAGATTATTT.